What follows are 16 T cell receptor beta chains derived from one specimen sequenced in a study of tumor-infiltrating lymphocytes in primary liver carcinoma. Starting from 500 ng of total RNA, TCR beta cDNA was produced with a primer in the constant region. Nested multiplex PCR, run for three rounds with slightly modified ARM-PCR, yielded TCR beta libraries. Each of the first two PCR rounds ran approximately 11 cycles with TRBV1-TRBV30 forward and C-beta reverse primers. TCRdb processed the multiplex PCR reads anew with MiXCR; each CDR3 protein has one entry. The sample records 300,000 to 400,000 distinct CDR3 sequences, roughly 61% being singletons. Unsorted whole blood served as the source of blood RNA, and germline DNA was extracted as well. Material for sequencing was peripheral blood. These receptors all come from a middle-aged man with primary liver carcinoma and hepatitis B virus infection.

This clonotype appeared a few times. The genes are TRBV28 and TRBJ2-3; tentative D call: TRBD1 (5 bases). V lost 7 bases to trimming and J lost 0 bases, with 8 bases between them. Germline V CDR1 and CDR2: MDHEN, SYDVKM. CDR3 length: 13 amino acids. DNA for the CDR3: TGTGCCAGCAATGGGGCTAGCACAGATACGCAGTATTTT. As protein: CASNGASTDTQYF.

The J gene is TRBJ2-7, the V gene TRBV14; D unclear. CDR3 length: 13 residues. CDR1 and CDR2 from the germline V gene are SGHDN and FVKESK. The V gene lost 1 base and the J gene lost 6 bases, with 10 bases spanning the gap. CDR3 DNA: TGTGCCAGCAGCCAAGCCCGGGTGGGCGAGCAGTACTTC. It is translated as CASSQARVGEQYF.

Concerning this clonotype itself: The junction differs from germline at one of its ends, possibly a read error. The gene calls are TRBV11-2 and TRBJ2-1; D is ambiguous. This CDR3 region has 13 residues. The germline V gene has CDR1 SGHAT and CDR2 FQNNGV. The CDR3 loop reads CASSLAQYNGQLF. CDR3 in DNA: TGTGCCAGCAGCTTAGCGCAGTACAATGGGCAGTTATTC.

Comment on this clonotype: One base away lies a much larger clone, so this may be a sequencing read error. The chain couples TRBV6-6 to TRBJ2-7; TRBD2 matches 10 bases. Unmatched junction bases numbered 3, after V lost 1 base and J lost 0 bases. Germline CDR1 MNHNY, CDR2 SVGAGI (reference sequence). The CDR3 covers 16 residues. The DNA for the CDR3 is TGTGCCAGCAGTTACTTAGGGACTAGCGACTCCTACGAGCAGTACTTC. Translated, it gives CASSYLGTSDSYEQYF.

On this clonotype itself: One base away lies a much larger clone, so this may be a sequencing read error. Here the CDR3 DNA reads TGTGCCTGCAGCCGTAACAGGGGCCAAGAGACCCAGTACTTC. This encodes CACSRNRGQETQYF. The chain combines TRBV5-5 with TRBJ2-5, with 7 bases lining up with TRBD1. Germline loops: CDR1 SGHKS, CDR2 YYEKEE (reference sequence). This CDR3 has 14 residues.

This clonotype was counted ten times or more. The chain links TRBV10-2 to TRBJ2-7; D unclear. CDR1 is WSHSY and CDR2 is SAAADI in the germline V gene. This CDR3 spans 14 amino acids. Trimming cost V 0 bases and J 3 bases, with 9 bases left between them. CDR3 residues: CASSESGRNYEQYF. CDR3 DNA: TGCGCCAGCAGTGAGTCGGGAAGGAACTACGAGCAGTACTTC.

This chain links TRBV20-1 with TRBJ2-3; 12 bases fit TRBD1. Trimming took 4 bases from V and 5 from J; bases not matched to a gene: 7. Germline lookup yields CDR1 DFQATT and CDR2 SNEGSKA (reference sequence). The CDR3 spans 15 residues. CDR3 DNA: TGCAGTGCTACCGGGACAGGGGGCCTAGGAGATACGCAGTATTTT. Protein sequence: CSATGTGGLGDTQYF.

DNA for the CDR3: TGTGTCAACAGTTTAGAGTGGGAGGCAGATGAGCAGTTCTTC. Amino acids: CVNSLEWEADEQFF. The chain recombines TRBV11-2 with TRBJ2-1; weak D call: TRBD2 (6 bases). The CDR3 has 14 amino acids. Germline CDR1 SGHAT, CDR2 FQNNGV.

With regard to this clonotype: A much larger clonotype is one base distant, so this may be a read error. This chain connects TRBV11-2 to TRBJ1-1; TRBD1 might be the D (5 bases). This CDR3 has 14 residues. CDR1 is SGHAT and CDR2 is FQNNGV in the germline V gene. Here the CDR3 DNA reads TGTGCCAGCAGCTTAGGGGGCCAGAACACTGAAGCTTCCTTT. Translating gives CASSLGGQNTEASF.

This clonotype was detected ten times or more. The rearrangement joins TRBV11-3 to TRBJ2-1, with 9 positions matching TRBD1. The CDR3 consists of 15 residues. Germline CDR1 SGHNT, CDR2 YENEEA. Germline trimming cut 5 bases from V and 6 bases from J; bases unmatched to any gene: 8. CDR3 DNA: TGTGCCAGCAGCCAAGGACAGGGGAAGAGCAATGAGCAGTTCTTC. Translated: CASSQGQGKSNEQFF.

This clonotype has a handful of counts. The gene calls are TRBV5-6 and TRBJ2-7; 10 bases are shared with TRBD1. Per the germline V gene, CDR1 is SGHDT and CDR2 is YYEEEE. Trimming took 4 bases from V and 5 from J; bases not matched to a gene: 6. The CDR3 covers 14 residues. The CDR3 loop is CASSLGQGVDEQYF. The CDR3 DNA reads TGTGCCAGCAGCCTAGGACAGGGGGTAGACGAGCAGTACTTC. The entire variable domain, with the rest obtained from reference TRBV5-6 and TRBJ2-7, is as follows: DAGVTQSPTHLIKTRGQQVTLRCSPKSGHDTVSWYQQALGQGPQFIFQYYEEEERQRGNFPDRFSGHQFPNYSSELNVNALLLGDSALYLCASSLGQGVDEQYFGPGTRLTVT.

Concerning this clonotype: One end of the junction varies from germline; a read error may be responsible. V gene TRBV6-6 combines with J gene TRBJ2-7; D ambiguous. The CDR3 runs to 12 residues. From germline, CDR1 is MNHNY and CDR2 SVGAGI (reference sequence). This CDR3 reads CPSSQQHYEQYF. The CDR3 DNA is TGCCCCAGCAGTCAACAGCACTACGAGCAGTACTTC.

The V call is TRBV2, the J call TRBJ2-3; D is undetermined. V lost 7 bases, J lost 5 bases, and 10 bases lay in between. The CDR3 is made up of 12 amino acids. Germline V gene lookup returns CDR1 SNHLY and CDR2 FYNNEI. The CDR3 DNA sequence: TGTGCCAGCAAGGTGAATCAAGATACGCAGTATTTT. It yields the protein CASKVNQDTQYF.

For this clonotype: A much larger clonotype is one base distant, so this may be a read error. A read error is likely, as this CDR3 ends without the conserved phenylalanine or tryptophan. The rearrangement joins TRBV6-2 or TRBV6-3 to TRBJ2-5; D is perhaps TRBD1 (6 bases). The CDR3 contains 14 residues. The germline V and J ends were trimmed by 6 bases and 4 bases, with 15 bases remaining between them. Germline CDR1 and CDR2: MNHEY and SVGEGT. The CDR3 loop is CASSPAGVRETQYL. The CDR3 DNA reads TGTGCCAGCAGCCCCGCAGGGGTTCGAGAGACCCAGTACCTC.

This clonotype was seen repeatedly, ten times or more. The chain combines TRBV4-2 with TRBJ2-1, with 9 bases identical to TRBD2. The ends lost 0 bases at V and 3 bases at J; junction bases unmatched: 6. Germline-derived CDR1 and CDR2 are LGHNA and YNFKEQ. CDR3 length: 17 residues. The CDR3 DNA reads TGTGCCAGCAGCCAAGACGCCCTGACTAGCGGCTACAATGAGCAGTTCTTC. It codes for CASSQDALTSGYNEQFF.

In this sample, this clonotype turned up many times. J is TRBJ2-7 and V is TRBV6-6, with 7 positions matching TRBD1. The CDR3 consists of 13 residues. V gave up 11 bases and J gave up 0 bases; unmatched junction bases: 7. Germline CDR1 is MNHNY and CDR2 is SVGAGI (reference sequence). In DNA, the CDR3 is TGTGCCGCCGGGACAGCCAACTCCTACGAGCAGTACTTC. Encoded protein: CAAGTANSYEQYF.